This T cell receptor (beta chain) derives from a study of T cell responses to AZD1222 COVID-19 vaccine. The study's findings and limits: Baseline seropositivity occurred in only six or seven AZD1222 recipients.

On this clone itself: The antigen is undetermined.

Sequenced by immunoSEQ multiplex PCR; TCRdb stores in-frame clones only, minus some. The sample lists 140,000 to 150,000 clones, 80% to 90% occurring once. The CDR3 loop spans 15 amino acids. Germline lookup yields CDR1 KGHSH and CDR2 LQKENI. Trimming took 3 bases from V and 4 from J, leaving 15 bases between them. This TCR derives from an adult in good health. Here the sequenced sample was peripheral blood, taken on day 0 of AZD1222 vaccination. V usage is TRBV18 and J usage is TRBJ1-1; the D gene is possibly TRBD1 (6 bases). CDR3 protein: CASSPAGGSGTEAFF. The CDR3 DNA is TGTGCCAGCTCACCCGCGGGGGGCTCTGGCACTGAAGCTTTCTTT.